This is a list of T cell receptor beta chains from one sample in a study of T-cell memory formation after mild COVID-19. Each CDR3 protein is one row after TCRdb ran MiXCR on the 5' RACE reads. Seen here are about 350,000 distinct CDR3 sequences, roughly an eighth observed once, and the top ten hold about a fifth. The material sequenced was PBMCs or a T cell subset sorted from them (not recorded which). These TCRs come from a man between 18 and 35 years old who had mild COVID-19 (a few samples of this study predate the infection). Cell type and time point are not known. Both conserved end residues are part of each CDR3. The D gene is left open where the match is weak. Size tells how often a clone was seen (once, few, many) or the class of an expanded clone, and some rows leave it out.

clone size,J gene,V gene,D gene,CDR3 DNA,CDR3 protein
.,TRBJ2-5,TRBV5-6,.,TGTGCCAGCACCTATGGGGCCCAAGAGACCCAGTACTTC,CASTYGAQETQYF
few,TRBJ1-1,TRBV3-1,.,TGTGCCAGCAGCCAAATTACGGGGAACACTGAAGCTTTCTTT,CASSQITGNTEAFF
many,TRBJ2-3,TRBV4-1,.,TGCGCCAGCAGCCAAGAAACACAGCCTAGCACAGATACGCAGTATTTT,CASSQETQPSTDTQYF
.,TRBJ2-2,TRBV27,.,TGTGCCAGCAGTACACGGGCGAACACCGGGGAGCTGTTTTTT,CASSTRANTGELFF
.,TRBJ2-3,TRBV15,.,TGTGCCACCAGCAGAGAAGACAGAGCCACAGATACGCAGTATTTT,CATSREDRATDTQYF
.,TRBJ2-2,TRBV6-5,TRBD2,TGTGCCAGCAGTTACTCAGCGGGGGGCCCCACCGGGGAGCTGTTTTTT,CASSYSAGGPTGELFF
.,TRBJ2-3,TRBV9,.,TGTGCCAGCAGCGTAGGCCCAGGGGAAGGAGATACGCAGTATTTT,CASSVGPGEGDTQYF
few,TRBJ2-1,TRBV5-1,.,TGCGCCAGCAGCTTCGGGACTGACTACAATGAGCAGTTCTTC,CASSFGTDYNEQFF
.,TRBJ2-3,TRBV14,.,TGTGCCAGCAGCCTACAACCGATCACAGATACGCAGTATTTT,CASSLQPITDTQYF
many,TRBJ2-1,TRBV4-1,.,TGCGCCAGCGGCTATGGCAGTTATGAGCAGTTCTTC,CASGYGSYEQFF
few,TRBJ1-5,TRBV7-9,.,TGTGCCAGCAGTACTGGTGGACCGAATCAGCCCCAGCATTTT,CASSTGGPNQPQHF
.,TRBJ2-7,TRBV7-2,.,TGTGCCAGCAGCTTAGGACAAAAAACCTACGAGCAGTACTTC,CASSLGQKTYEQYF
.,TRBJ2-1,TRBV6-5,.,TGTGCCAGCAGTTATGGCAGGGCGTCCTACAATGAGCAGTTCTTC,CASSYGRASYNEQFF
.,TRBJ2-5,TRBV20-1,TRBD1,TGCAGTGGGGTGACAGGGGGCCGAGAGACCCAGTACTTC,CSGVTGGRETQYF
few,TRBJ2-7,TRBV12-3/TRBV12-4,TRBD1,TGTGCCACCTCTGACAGGGCGACTTGGGAGCAGTACTTC,CATSDRATWEQYF
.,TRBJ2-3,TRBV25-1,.,TGTGCCAGCAGTGAATACTTCCTAGATACGCAGTATTTT,CASSEYFLDTQYF
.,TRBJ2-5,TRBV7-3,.,TGTGCCAGCAGCCGTAGCAGATCAGAGACCCAGTACTTC,CASSRSRSETQYF
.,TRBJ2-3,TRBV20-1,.,TGCAGTGCCGGGGGACAGCCAGGGGATACGCAGTATTTT,CSAGGQPGDTQYF
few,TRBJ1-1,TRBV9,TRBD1,TGTGCCAGCAGCACCCCCCGGGGACAGGGGACCTCCCTAAACACTGAAGCTTTCTTT,CASSTPRGQGTSLNTEAFF
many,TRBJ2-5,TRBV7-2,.,TGTGCCAGCAGCCCCCGCCCTAAAGAGACCCAGTACTTC,CASSPRPKETQYF
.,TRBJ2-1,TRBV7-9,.,TGTGCCAGCAGTTCTCAGCGGAACGGTCCCAATGAGCAGTTCTTC,CASSSQRNGPNEQFF
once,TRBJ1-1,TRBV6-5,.,TGTGCCAGCAGTTACGATTTACAGGGAGATGCTTTCTTT,CASSYDLQGDAFF
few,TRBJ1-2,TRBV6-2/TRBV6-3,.,TGTGCCAGCAGTTACCCGGGCAGGGCGGATGGCTACACCTTC,CASSYPGRADGYTF
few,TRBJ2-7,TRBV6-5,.,TGTGCCAGCAGTTTGGATGCCAATACCTACGAGCAGTACTTC,CASSLDANTYEQYF
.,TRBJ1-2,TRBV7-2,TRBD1,TGTGCCAGCAGCTTAGTGGGACAGGGGCAGGGCTACACCTTC,CASSLVGQGQGYTF
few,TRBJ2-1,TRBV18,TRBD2,TGTGCCAGCTCATTAAGCGGGGGGGCGCATGAGCAGTTCTTC,CASSLSGGAHEQFF
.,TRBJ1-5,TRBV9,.,TGTGCCAGCAGCGTAGAACCGGGAGGGAGTCAGCCCCAGCATTTT,CASSVEPGGSQPQHF
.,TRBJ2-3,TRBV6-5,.,TGTGCCAGCAGTTACTCGGAGGGGGACACAGATACGCAGTATTTT,CASSYSEGDTDTQYF
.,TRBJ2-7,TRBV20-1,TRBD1,TGCAGTGCCCAACAGGGGGCGCAGCTTAACGAGCAGTACTTC,CSAQQGAQLNEQYF
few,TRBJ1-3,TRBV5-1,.,TGCGCCAGCAGCTTGGGCAGCTCTGGAAACACCATATATTTT,CASSLGSSGNTIYF
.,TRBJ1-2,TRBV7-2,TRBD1,TGTGCCAGCAGCGCCACCCCGGGACAGGGGGCCTATGGCTACACCTTC,CASSATPGQGAYGYTF
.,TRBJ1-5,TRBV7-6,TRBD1,TGTGCCAGCAGCTTAGCATACAGGGGGTCCGGGGGCAATCAGCCCCAGCATTTT,CASSLAYRGSGGNQPQHF
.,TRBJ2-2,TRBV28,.,TGTGCCAGCAGTCCACCGCTAGGGTCCACCGGGGAGCTGTTTTTT,CASSPPLGSTGELFF
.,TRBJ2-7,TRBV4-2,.,TGTGCCAGCAGCCAAGGGTTCGGACCGGGATACGAGCAGTACTTC,CASSQGFGPGYEQYF
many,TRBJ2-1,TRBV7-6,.,TGTGCCAGCAGCTTAGAGGGGGTCCCCTACAATGAGCAGTTCTTC,CASSLEGVPYNEQFF
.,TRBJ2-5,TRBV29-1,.,TGCAGCGCCGATCTCAAGGCGGGGTTTCAAGAGACCCAGTACTTC,CSADLKAGFQETQYF
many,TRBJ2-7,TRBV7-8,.,TGTGCCAGCAGCTGGGACCTTACTTCCGAGCAGTACTTC,CASSWDLTSEQYF
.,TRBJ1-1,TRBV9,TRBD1,TGTGCCAGCAGCGCCGGGACAGGGGGACGGAGTGAAGCTTTCTTT,CASSAGTGGRSEAFF
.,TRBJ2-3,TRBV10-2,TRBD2,TGCGCCAGCAGCCGACTAGCGGGGGCGGGGAATACGCAGTATTTT,CASSRLAGAGNTQYF
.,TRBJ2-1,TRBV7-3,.,TGTGCCAGCAGCTTAGGCCAGGGGGGATTCGATGAGCAGTTCTTC,CASSLGQGGFDEQFF
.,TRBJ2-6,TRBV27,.,TGTGCCAGCAGTTCCCTCGACAGTAATGGGGCCAACGTCCTGACTTTC,CASSSLDSNGANVLTF
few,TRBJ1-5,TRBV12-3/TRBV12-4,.,TGTGCCAGCAGTTCTGGGATGAGCAATCAGCCCCAGCATTTT,CASSSGMSNQPQHF
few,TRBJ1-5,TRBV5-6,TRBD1,TGTGCCAGCAGCTTGGCCGGGACAGGGGCCAATCAGCCCCAGCATTTT,CASSLAGTGANQPQHF
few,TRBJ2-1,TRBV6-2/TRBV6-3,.,TGTGCCAGCAGTTACGGGTCTAGCCAGGCATACAATGAGCAGTTCTTC,CASSYGSSQAYNEQFF
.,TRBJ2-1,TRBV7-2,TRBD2,TGTGCCAGCAGCGAGACCATATCCCCGGGACTAGCGGGGGGAAATGAGCAGTTCTTC,CASSETISPGLAGGNEQFF
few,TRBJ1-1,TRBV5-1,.,TGCGCCAGCAGCTCGAGCCTCGCTGAAGCTTTCTTT,CASSSSLAEAFF
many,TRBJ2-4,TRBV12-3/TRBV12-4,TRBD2,TGTGCCAGCAGTACGCTAGCGGGGGGGCTTGGCAAAAACATTCAGTACTTC,CASSTLAGGLGKNIQYF
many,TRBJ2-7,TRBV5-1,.,TGCGCCAGCAGCGCGGGGACTTCCTACGAGCAGTACTTC,CASSAGTSYEQYF